The next 6 T cell receptor beta chains were all read from a single sample in a study of siplizumab effects on memory and regulatory T cells. Some clones are missing from TCRdb's copy, which holds only in-frame ones; the method was immunoSEQ multiplex PCR. The data contain tens of thousands of clones, roughly 80% of them seen just once; the ten biggest clones take up approximately 3.4%. Sequencing was carried out using memory CD4+ T cells sorted from blood. The receptors were gathered from a human donor in good health.

The chain has TRBV7-2 and TRBJ1-1, with no clear D. The germline V gene encodes CDR1 SGHTA and CDR2 FQGNSA. This CDR3 has 13 residues. V was pared by 5 bases and J by 6 bases, with 13 bases between. The CDR3: CASSPHQVAEAFF. For the CDR3, the DNA is TGTGCCAGCAGCCCCCACCAGGTCGCTGAAGCTTTCTTT.

This chain connects TRBV28 to TRBJ1-6; maybe TRBD1 (6 bases). The germline gives CDR1 MDHEN, CDR2 SYDVKM. V was shortened by 7 bases and J by 10 bases, with 17 bases between the two germline ends. This CDR3 has 14 residues. The chain's CDR3 is CASTTTGNRSPLHF. In DNA form, the CDR3 reads TGTGCCAGCACCACCACAGGGAACAGGTCACCCCTCCACTTT. Combining the CDR3 with reference TRBV28 and TRBJ1-6 gives the whole variable domain DVKVTQSSRYLVKRTGEKVFLECVQDMDHENMFWYRQDPGLGLRLIYFSYDVKMKEKGDIPEGYSVSREKKERFSLILESASTNQTSMYLCASTTTGNRSPLHFGNGTRLTVT.

J is TRBJ1-2 and V is TRBV9; no definite D call. The V gene's germline CDR1 is SGDLS and CDR2 YYNGEE. This CDR3 spans 15 amino acids. V gave up 3 bases and J gave up 3 bases, with 15 bases separating them. CDR3 DNA: TGTGCCAGCAGCGCCCAACAGCAAGCTCACTATGGCTACACCTTC. Amino acids: CASSAQQQAHYGYTF.

J is TRBJ1-6 and V is TRBV29-1; no definite D call. Germline CDR1 is SQVTM and CDR2 is ANQGSEA. The length of the CDR3 is 13 residues. Trimming cost V 4 bases and J 6 bases, with 10 bases left between them. CDR3 coding DNA: TGCAGCGTTGGGGAGACACTTAATTCACCCCTCCACTTT. This translates into CSVGETLNSPLHF.

This clone was seen a single time. The chain recombines TRBV9 with TRBJ1-5, with a weak D call TRBD1 (5 bases). This CDR3 comprises 16 residues. CDR1 is SGDLS, CDR2 YYNGEE, per germline. The ends were cut back, 0 bases at V and 1 base at J, with 11 bases in the middle. The CDR3 protein is CASSVDGGTSNQPQHF. CDR3 in DNA: TGTGCCAGCAGCGTAGATGGGGGGACGAGCAATCAGCCCCAGCATTTT. Combining the CDR3 with reference TRBV9 and TRBJ1-5 gives the whole variable domain DSGVTQTPKHLITATGQRVTLRCSPRSGDLSVYWYQQSLDQGLQFLIQYYNGEERAKGNILERFSAQQFPDLHSELNLSSLELGDSALYFCASSVDGGTSNQPQHFGDGTRLSIL.

The V gene is TRBV6-6, the J gene TRBJ1-6, with TRBD1 matching over 8 bases. Per germline, CDR1 MNHNY and CDR2 SVGAGI (reference sequence). V was clipped by 6 bases and J by 9 bases; unmatched bases: 7. This CDR3 has 14 amino acids. Here the CDR3 DNA reads TGTGCCAGCAGACCCAGGACAGGGCTTTCACCCCTCCACTTT. Its translation: CASRPRTGLSPLHF.